This entry lists 20 T cell receptor beta chains sequenced from one sample in a study of T cells in Graves' hyperthyroidism and ophthalmopathy (dated by TCRdb to about 2019). Library preparation used multiplex PCR. For sequencing, an Illumina HiSeq 2000 was employed. The TCR beta CDR3 regions were amplified from RNA transcripts. The TCR CDR3 was subjected to a first round of RT-PCR using the HTBI primer set and the Qiagen OneStep RT-PCR kit. In-frame beta chains were kept once TCRdb had trimmed the public reads at Q25 with fastp and called clones with MiXCR. Each CDR3 protein appears once, grouped with its most common genes and DNA. The sample table lists under 700,000 distinct CDR3 sequences, over 15% of them with a count of one. The ten largest account for 18% of the sample. Sequencing was performed on blood. These receptors all come from a woman between 18 and 30 years old with Graves' hyperthyroidism.

This clonotype was seen more than once but under ten times. The V call is TRBV4-2, the J call TRBJ2-5; the D call may be TRBD1 or TRBD2 (5 bases each). The CDR3 covers 15 residues. V was shortened by 4 bases and J by 5 bases, with 17 bases between the two germline ends. Per germline, CDR1 LGHNA and CDR2 YNFKEQ. CDR3 amino acids: CASSRGGSKAETQYF. The CDR3 DNA reads as TGTGCCAGCAGCCGGGGCGGGTCCAAGGCGGAGACCCAGTACTTC.

This clonotype occurred a few times. CDR3 sequence (DNA): TGTGCCAGCAGCCAAGAAGTCGGGAGGACAGATACGCAGTATTTT. Translation gives CASSQEVGRTDTQYF. The V gene is TRBV3-1, the J gene TRBJ2-3, with 7 bases lining up with TRBD2. The CDR3 is made up of 15 amino acids. In germline, CDR1 is LGHDT, CDR2 YNNKEL (reference sequence). The V gene end was trimmed by 0 bases and the J gene end by 3 bases; junction bases not matched to a gene: 3.

This clonotype has only a few counts. The rearrangement links TRBV18 to TRBJ2-1, with a tentative D call TRBD2 (6 bases). Trimming removed 2 bases from V and 9 bases from J, with 14 bases in between. The CDR3 is made up of 14 amino acids. CDR1 and CDR2 (germline): KGHSH, LQKENI. For the CDR3, the DNA is TGTGCCAGCTCACCAGGGGCAGCGCGGGGTGAGCAGTTCTTC. As protein: CASSPGAARGEQFF.

The gene calls are TRBV6-1 and TRBJ2-5, with 13 bases aligning to TRBD2. Trimming cost V 7 bases and J 5 bases; bases outside gene matches: 10. Germline V gives CDR1 MNHNS, CDR2 SASEGT. This CDR3 comprises 16 residues. CDR3 loop: CASTAAGLAGVETQYF. The CDR3 coding sequence is TGTGCCAGCACCGCCGCTGGACTAGCGGGAGTCGAGACCCAGTACTTC.

This clonotype appeared many times. The chain carries TRBV24-1 and TRBJ2-1, with 11 bases that match TRBD2. V trimming: 4 bases; J trimming: 6 bases; junction bases outside the gene matches: 7. There are 16 residues in the CDR3. Per the germline V gene, CDR1 is KGHDR and CDR2 is SFDVKD. CDR3 sequence reads: CATSDGTSGFGNEQFF. The CDR3 DNA reads as TGTGCCACCAGTGACGGGACTAGCGGTTTCGGCAATGAGCAGTTCTTC.

The sample holds many counts of this clonotype. The chain combines TRBV7-3 with TRBJ1-1; no firm D call. V lost 2 bases and J lost 3, with 10 bases in between. Germline assignment: CDR1 SGHTA and CDR2 FQGTGA. The CDR3 loop spans 14 amino acids. The CDR3 bases are TGTGCCAGCAGCTTACGCCCGGCGGACACTGAAGCTTTCTTT. This encodes CASSLRPADTEAFF.

Many counts were recorded for this clonotype. The CDR3 bases are TGTGCCAGTAGACACGGGACAGGACTCTACAATGAGCAGTTCTTC. It yields the protein CASRHGTGLYNEQFF. The chain is built from TRBV27 and TRBJ2-1, with TRBD1 matching 8 bases. Trimming removed 9 bases from V and 3 bases from J; junction bases left unmatched: 10. Germline loops: CDR1 MNHEY, CDR2 SMNVEV (reference sequence). CDR3 length: 15 residues.

V and J are TRBV14 and TRBJ2-1, with D tentatively TRBD2 (5 bases). The germline V and J ends were trimmed by 2 bases and 0 bases, with 14 bases remaining between them. Germline loops: CDR1 SGHDN, CDR2 FVKESK. CDR3 length: 17 residues. The CDR3 sequence: CASSQRMRAFSYNEQFF. The DNA for the CDR3 is TGTGCCAGCAGCCAAAGGATGCGGGCATTCTCCTACAATGAGCAGTTCTTC.

In this sample, this clonotype turned up a few times. The gene calls are TRBV29-1 and TRBJ2-1; unclear D gene. The CDR3 is 15 residues long. Trimming cost V 5 bases and J 1 base, with 15 bases left between them. Germline CDR1 SQVTM, CDR2 ANQGSEA. CDR3 sequence: CSVPRPSSSYNEQFF. DNA of the CDR3: TGCAGCGTTCCTCGACCGAGCTCTTCCTACAATGAGCAGTTCTTC.

This clonotype came up a few times. The V call is TRBV19, the J call TRBJ2-2; D not certain. Germline V gene sequence: CDR1 LNHDA, CDR2 SQIVND (reference sequence). CDR3 length equals 15 residues. V gave up 8 bases and J gave up 5 bases, with 18 bases separating them. This CDR3 reads CASEDQTDYTGELFF. The CDR3 DNA sequence: TGTGCCAGTGAAGATCAGACGGATTATACCGGGGAGCTGTTTTTT. Filled out from reference TRBV19 and TRBJ2-2, the complete variable domain reads DGGITQSPKYLFRKEGQNVTLSCEQNLNHDAMYWYRQDPGQGLRLIYYSQIVNDFQKGDIAEGYSVSREKKESFPLTVTSAQKNPTAFYLCASEDQTDYTGELFFGEGSRLTVL.

This chain links TRBV30 with TRBJ1-2; 7 nucleotides align to TRBD1. Germline CDR1 and CDR2: GTSNPN and SVGIG (reference sequence). CDR3 length: 11 amino acids. J lost 2 bases, V lost 7 bases, and 1 base had no gene match. The CDR3 DNA follows: TGTGCCTTGGGACAGAACTATGGCTACACCTTC. As protein: CALGQNYGYTF.

A few counts support this clonotype. V is TRBV4-1 and J is TRBJ2-1; D is possibly TRBD2 (5 bases). The CDR3 is 15 residues long. Per the germline V gene, CDR1 is MGHRA and CDR2 is YSYEKL. Trimming took 1 base from V and 6 from J, leaving 13 bases between them. CDR3 DNA sequence: TGCGCCAGCAGCCAAGTTAGCGCTTTGATCAATGAGCAGTTCTTC. Protein product: CASSQVSALINEQFF.

The table lists this clonotype with many counts. This chain's CDR3 is CSARVGEVAQYF. CDR3 in DNA: TGCAGTGCTAGAGTCGGGGAGGTCGCGCAGTATTTT. The rearrangement joins TRBV20-1 to TRBJ2-3; D is perhaps TRBD2 (6 bases). CDR3 length: 12 amino acids. Per germline, CDR1 DFQATT and CDR2 SNEGSKA (reference sequence). V shed 1 base and J shed 10 bases, with 12 bases lying between them.

The V and J genes are TRBV7-6 and TRBJ2-2, with 11 bases that match TRBD2. With V trimmed by 2 bases and J by 4 bases, 6 bases remained unmatched. The germline gives CDR1 SGHVS, CDR2 FNYEAQ. This CDR3 spans 17 amino acids. In DNA, the CDR3 is TGTGCCAGCAGCTTATTGGCTAGCGGGGGGCCCACCGGGGAGCTGTTTTTT. Translation gives CASSLLASGGPTGELFF.

In its sample, this clonotype was seen many times. V and J are TRBV7-9 and TRBJ2-7, with 7 bases matching TRBD1. Trimming removed 5 bases from V and 4 bases from J; junction bases left unmatched: 8. CDR3 length equals 14 residues. The germline V gene has CDR1 SEHNR and CDR2 FQNEAQ (reference sequence). CDR3 nucleotide sequence: TGTGCCAGCAGCCTACAGGACAGGCTTTACGAGCAGTACTTC. Translating it yields CASSLQDRLYEQYF.

This clonotype has at least ten counts. The DNA of the CDR3 is TGCGCCAGCAGCTTCCAGGCACCCCAAGAGACCCAGTACTTC. Translating gives CASSFQAPQETQYF. The chain couples TRBV5-1 to TRBJ2-5; no firm D call. From germline, CDR1 is SGHRS and CDR2 YFSETQ. With 2 bases removed from V and 1 base from J, the gap between germline ends came to 9 bases. The CDR3 has 14 residues.

The sample holds a few counts of this clonotype. The J gene is TRBJ1-5, the V gene TRBV24-1; D is undetermined. CDR3 size: 13 residues. Trimming removed 7 bases from V and 4 bases from J, with 10 bases in between. CDR1 KGHDR and CDR2 SFDVKD come from the germline V gene. CDR3 protein: CATRKGPNQPQHF. Here the CDR3 DNA reads TGTGCCACCAGAAAAGGGCCAAATCAGCCCCAGCATTTT.

This sequence joins TRBV10-3 and TRBJ2-2, with 8 bases lining up with TRBD2. This CDR3 is built from 18 residues. V shed 5 bases and J 6 bases; nucleotides not matched to a gene: 17. Germline V CDR1 and CDR2: ENHRY, SYGVKD. The CDR3 DNA sequence: TGTGCCATCAGTAACCCGAGGAAGGGGGGACTAGAACCCGGGGAGCTGTTTTTT. Translation gives CAISNPRKGGLEPGELFF.

This sequence joins TRBV18 and TRBJ1-5; possible D gene TRBD1, 5 bases. The germline V and J ends were trimmed by 2 bases and 5 bases, with 10 bases remaining between them. This CDR3 comprises 14 residues. Germline V CDR1 and CDR2: KGHSH, LQKENI. The CDR3 protein is CASSPGGTYQPQHF. The CDR3 nucleotides read TGTGCCAGCTCACCAGGCGGGACCTATCAGCCCCAGCATTTT.

This clonotype was picked up many times. CDR3: CASSSQGGANTGELFF. The CDR3, as DNA: TGTGCCAGCAGCTCACAGGGGGGCGCGAACACCGGGGAGCTGTTTTTT. The rearrangement uses TRBV7-9 and TRBJ2-2; 8 bases align to TRBD1. Unmatched junction bases numbered 4, after V lost 4 bases and J lost 0 bases. The CDR3 spans 16 residues. Germline-derived CDR1 and CDR2 are SEHNR and FQNEAQ (reference sequence).